A single sample is the source of the 13 T cell receptor beta chains below, sequenced in a study of blood T cell repertoires in COVID-19. Generated by immunoSEQ multiplex PCR, the TCRdb table keeps only in-frame clones and is missing some. The data hold tens of thousands of clones, with 85% to 90% observed a single time. Sample: peripheral blood. Every receptor here comes from an elderly woman with active COVID-19.

The chain carries TRBV9 and TRBJ2-1, with 16 bases identical to TRBD2. The CDR3 totals 18 residues. The germline V gene has CDR1 SGDLS and CDR2 YYNGEE. The V and J ends lost 4 bases and 2 bases, in that order; junction bases with no gene match: 6. This CDR3 reads CASSMGLAGGLAYNEQFF. The DNA of the CDR3 is TGTGCCAGCAGCATGGGACTAGCGGGAGGGCTAGCCTACAATGAGCAGTTCTTC.

In nucleotides, the CDR3 is TGTGCCAGCAGCTTAGGTACCGGGACAGGAGTCAACTATGGCTACACCTTC. Protein sequence: CASSLGTGTGVNYGYTF. The chain has TRBV11-2 and TRBJ1-2, with TRBD1 identical over 8 bases. The germline V gene encodes CDR1 SGHAT and CDR2 FQNNGV. The CDR3 runs 17 residues. J was trimmed by 2 bases and V by 1 base; bases with no gene match: 9.

In this sample, this clone turned up once. The V call is TRBV7-2, the J call TRBJ1-1, with a weak D call TRBD1 (6 bases). The germline V gene encodes CDR1 SGHTA and CDR2 FQGNSA. The CDR3 extends over 13 amino acids. Trimming left V 4 bases short and J 5 bases short, with 11 bases between. CDR3: CASSYRAGTEAFF. The DNA of the CDR3 is TGTGCCAGCAGCTACAGGGCTGGAACTGAAGCTTTCTTT.

The rearrangement links TRBV15 to TRBJ2-1; 15 positions agree with TRBD2. Trimming cost V 3 bases and J 3 bases; bases outside gene matches: 9. This CDR3 is built from 19 residues. Germline lookup yields CDR1 LNHNV and CDR2 YYDKDF (reference sequence). Written as DNA, the CDR3 is TGTGCCACCAGCAGCCCGGGACTAGCGGGAGGTTTAGGCTACAATGAGCAGTTCTTC. Translating gives CATSSPGLAGGLGYNEQFF.

The genes are TRBV7-3 and TRBJ2-1; TRBD1 is a possible D gene (6 bases). Deletions cut 5 bases from V and 9 bases from J, with 17 bases between. Germline V gene data show CDR1 as SGHTA and CDR2 as FQGTGA. There are 14 residues in the CDR3. CDR3 sequence: CASSMDSRGGEQFF. CDR3 coding DNA: TGTGCCAGCAGCATGGACTCCCGAGGGGGTGAGCAGTTCTTC.

The CDR3 here is CASSARTGGATGELFF. The CDR3 coding sequence is TGTGCCAGCAGTGCCCGGACAGGGGGCGCCACCGGGGAGCTGTTTTTT. The chain links TRBV6-6 to TRBJ2-2, with TRBD1 identical over 11 bases. Germline CDR1 and CDR2: MNHNY and SVGAGI (reference sequence). CDR3 size: 16 residues. V lost 5 bases to trimming and J lost 4 bases; unmatched junction nucleotides: 6.

The chain is built from TRBV5-1 and TRBJ1-3, with TRBD1 as a possible D gene (6 bases). V shed 0 bases and J shed 0 bases, with 10 bases lying between them. Germline V lookup: CDR1 SGHRS, CDR2 YFSETQ. The CDR3 is 16 amino acids. CDR3 sequence reads: CASSLGGGSSGNTIYF. In DNA, the CDR3 is TGCGCCAGCAGCTTGGGCGGGGGCAGCTCTGGAAACACCATATATTTT. The entire variable domain, with the rest obtained from reference TRBV5-1 and TRBJ1-3, is as follows: KAGVTQTPRYLIKTRGQQVTLSCSPISGHRSVSWYQQTPGQGLQFLFEYFSETQRNKGNFPGRFSGRQFSNSRSEMNVSTLELGDSALYLCASSLGGGSSGNTIYFGEGSWLTVV.

The genes are TRBV12-3 or TRBV12-4 and TRBJ1-2, with D unclear. The CDR3 runs to 13 residues. The V gene lost 11 bases and the J gene lost 4 bases, with 17 bases spanning the gap. This CDR3 is CASEEGEGYGYTF. CDR3 sequence (DNA): TGTGCCTCTGAGGAGGGCGAGGGCTATGGCTACACCTTC.

This clone was observed a single time. The chain uses TRBV28 and TRBJ1-2; 9 bases are shared with TRBD1. The J segment lost 14 bases and the V segment lost 3 bases, leaving 13 bases of the junction unmatched. Germline loops: CDR1 MDHEN, CDR2 SYDVKM. The CDR3 spans 14 residues. DNA for the CDR3: TGTGCCAGCAGTTTTGGGGGGACAGGGAGGTTGAGGACCTTC. Amino acid sequence: CASSFGGTGRLRTF.

The CDR3 DNA reads TGTGCCAGCAGTGACCAGGGCGGCCATGGCTACACCTTC. Its translation: CASSDQGGHGYTF. This chain connects TRBV2 to TRBJ1-2; possibly TRBD1 for D (5 bases). The CDR3 is made up of 13 amino acids. V was trimmed by 3 bases and J by 6 bases, leaving 11 bases between them. Germline V gene data show CDR1 as SNHLY and CDR2 as FYNNEI.

The genes are TRBV28 and TRBJ2-7, with D possibly matching TRBD2 (6 bases). This CDR3 contains 15 residues. CDR1 is MDHEN, CDR2 SYDVKM, per germline. V lost 6 bases to trimming and J lost 0 bases, with 15 bases between them. CDR3 in DNA: TGTGCCAGCAGGACCACCGGGACTGGCTCCTACGAGCAGTACTTC. Its protein is CASRTTGTGSYEQYF.

The genes are TRBV2 and TRBJ1-5; D is undetermined. V was clipped by 3 bases and J by 0 bases, with 6 bases between them. Germline V CDR1 and CDR2: SNHLY, FYNNEI. The CDR3 is 14 amino acids. Here the CDR3 reads CASSDKNSNQPQHF. The CDR3 coding sequence is TGTGCCAGCAGTGACAAAAATAGCAATCAGCCCCAGCATTTT.

The chain couples TRBV28 to TRBJ1-1; D remains unclear. This CDR3 is 16 amino acids long. Germline loops: CDR1 MDHEN, CDR2 SYDVKM. V shed 5 bases and J shed 5 bases, with 21 bases lying between them. The CDR3 reads CASSPLERRRRTEAFF. CDR3 DNA sequence: TGTGCCAGCAGTCCCTTAGAACGGCGCCGGAGGACTGAAGCTTTCTTT.